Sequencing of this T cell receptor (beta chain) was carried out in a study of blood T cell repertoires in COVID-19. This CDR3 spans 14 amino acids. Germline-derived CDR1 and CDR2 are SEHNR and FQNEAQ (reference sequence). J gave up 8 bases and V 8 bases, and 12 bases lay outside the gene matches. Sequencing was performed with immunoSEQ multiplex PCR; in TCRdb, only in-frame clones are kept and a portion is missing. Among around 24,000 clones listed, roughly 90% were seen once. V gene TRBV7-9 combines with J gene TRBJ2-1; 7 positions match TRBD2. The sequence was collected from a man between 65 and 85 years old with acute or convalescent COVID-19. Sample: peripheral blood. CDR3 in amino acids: CASSLGAGAYEQFF. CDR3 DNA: TGTGCCAGCTCTCTTGGGGCGGGAGCCTATGAGCAGTTCTTC.